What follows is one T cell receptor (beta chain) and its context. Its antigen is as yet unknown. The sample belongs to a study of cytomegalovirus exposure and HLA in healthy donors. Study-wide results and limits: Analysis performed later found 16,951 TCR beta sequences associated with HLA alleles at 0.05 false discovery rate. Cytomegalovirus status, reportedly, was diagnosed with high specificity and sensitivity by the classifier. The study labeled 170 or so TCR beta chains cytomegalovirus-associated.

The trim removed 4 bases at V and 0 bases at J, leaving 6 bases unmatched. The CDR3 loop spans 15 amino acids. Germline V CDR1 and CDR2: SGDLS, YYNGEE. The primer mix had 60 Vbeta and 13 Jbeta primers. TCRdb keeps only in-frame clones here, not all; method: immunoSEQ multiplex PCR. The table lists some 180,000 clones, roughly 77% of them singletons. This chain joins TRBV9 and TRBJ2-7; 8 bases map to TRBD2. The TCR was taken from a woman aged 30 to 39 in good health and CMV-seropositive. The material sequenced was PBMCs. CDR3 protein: CASSLRSGGSYEQYF. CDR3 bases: TGTGCCAGCAGCCTTCGGAGCGGGGGCTCCTACGAGCAGTACTTC. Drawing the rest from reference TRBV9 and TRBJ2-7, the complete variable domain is DSGVTQTPKHLITATGQRVTLRCSPRSGDLSVYWYQQSLDQGLQFLIQYYNGEERAKGNILERFSAQQFPDLHSELNLSSLELGDSALYFCASSLRSGGSYEQYFGPGTRLTVT.